Below, 32 T cell receptor beta chains from the same sample are listed, as sequenced in a study of T cell changes during pregnancy in multiple sclerosis. Profiling relied on immunoSEQ multiplex PCR, and the TCRdb table lists in-frame clones only, not all of them. The data hold 55,000 or so clones, with about nine tenths observed a single time. Specimen: CD4+ T cells from peripheral blood mononuclear cells, collected in the first trimester of pregnancy. Receptor source: a female donor with multiple sclerosis, enrolled in a pregnancy study.

The chain carries TRBV19 and TRBJ1-6, with 9 bases lining up with TRBD1. The CDR3 has 15 amino acids. From germline, CDR1 is LNHDA and CDR2 SQIVND (reference sequence). V lost 5 bases to trimming and J lost 14 bases; unmatched junction nucleotides: 13. CDR3 loop: CASSATGTGRQSLHF. In DNA form, the CDR3 reads TGTGCCAGTAGTGCTACCGGGACAGGGCGTCAATCCCTCCACTTT. Using reference TRBV19 and TRBJ1-6 for the parts outside the CDR3, the full variable domain is DGGITQSPKYLFRKEGQNVTLSCEQNLNHDAMYWYRQDPGQGLRLIYYSQIVNDFQKGDIAEGYSVSREKKESFPLTVTSAQKNPTAFYLCASSATGTGRQSLHFGNGTRLTVT.

This clone was seen only a few times. This chain uses TRBV19 with TRBJ1-3; D may be TRBD1 (5 bases). Germline V gene data show CDR1 as LNHDA and CDR2 as SQIVND (reference sequence). V was clipped by 5 bases and J by 1 base, with 12 bases between them. This CDR3 has 15 residues. CDR3 region: CASSVDSRSGNTIYF. The CDR3 DNA reads as TGTGCCAGTAGTGTCGACAGCAGATCTGGAAACACCATATATTTT.

The rearrangement uses TRBV5-1 and TRBJ1-1, with D possibly being TRBD1 (5 bases). Trimming shortened V by 9 bases and J by 3 bases, and 21 bases separated the two germline ends. Germline CDR1 and CDR2: SGHRS and YFSETQ. This CDR3 has 15 amino acids. Here the CDR3 reads CATSSGGTEDTEAFF. DNA of the CDR3: TGCGCCACTTCCTCCGGGGGGACTGAAGACACTGAAGCTTTCTTT.

This chain links TRBV18 with TRBJ2-7; tentative D call: TRBD1 (5 bases). Deletions cut 6 bases from V and 2 bases from J, with 11 bases between. CDR1 and CDR2 (germline): KGHSH, LQKENI. This CDR3 spans 13 amino acids. The CDR3, as DNA: TGTGCCAGCTCTAATGGGGCCGCCTACGAGCAGTACTTC. It translates to CASSNGAAYEQYF.

The chain couples TRBV5-8 to TRBJ2-5; 11 bases map to TRBD2. The CDR3 spans 15 residues. Germline trimming cut 3 bases from V and 2 bases from J; bases unmatched to any gene: 3. Looked up from germline, CDR1 is SGHTS and CDR2 is YDEGEE. The CDR3 reads CASSSGTSGQETQYF. Here the CDR3 DNA reads TGTGCCAGCAGCTCGGGGACTAGCGGACAAGAGACCCAGTACTTC.

The V gene is TRBV7-2, the J gene TRBJ2-1; 9 bases are a match to TRBD2. This CDR3 is built from 15 residues. Germline V gives CDR1 SGHTA, CDR2 FQGNSA. J gave up 2 bases and V 3 bases, and 2 bases lay outside the gene matches. CDR3 sequence (DNA): TGTGCCAGCAGCTTTAGCGGGGGACCCTACAATGAGCAGTTCTTC. Translation: CASSFSGGPYNEQFF.

The V and J genes are TRBV10-3 and TRBJ2-7, with TRBD2 matching 12 bases. With V trimmed by 10 bases and J by 5 bases, 6 bases remained unmatched. From germline, CDR1 is ENHRY and CDR2 SYGVKD. The CDR3 has 13 amino acids. The CDR3 here is CATQTSGSHEQYF. The CDR3 bases are TGTGCCACCCAGACTAGCGGGAGCCACGAGCAGTACTTC.

CDR3 nucleotides: TGTGCCAGCTCACCCGCTAGCGGGAGGGCCAGAGATACGCAGTATTTT. Translating gives CASSPASGRARDTQYF. The genes are TRBV18 and TRBJ2-3; the match to TRBD2 covers 12 bases. The germline gives CDR1 KGHSH, CDR2 LQKENI. The CDR3 has 16 residues. The ends lost 3 bases at V and 5 bases at J; junction bases unmatched: 6.

This clone was picked up one time. This chain joins TRBV21-1 and TRBJ2-7; the table's D gene call, TRBD1, was not cross checked with the DNA. TRBV21-1 is designated a pseudogene. The CDR3 has 14 residues. The CDR3: CASSVRQANYEQYF. CDR3 coding DNA: TGTGCCAGCAGCGTCCGACAAGCTAACTACGAGCAGTACTTC.

The chain uses TRBV6-1 and TRBJ2-2; D remains ambiguous. V dropped 2 bases and J dropped 4 bases, with 11 bases sitting between them. The germline V gene has CDR1 MNHNS and CDR2 SASEGT. This CDR3 has 15 residues. In DNA form, the CDR3 reads TGTGCCAGCAGTGAACGACAAGCCATCACCGGGGAGCTGTTTTTT. Protein sequence: CASSERQAITGELFF.

The CDR3 is CASRDNPSYEQYF. CDR3 nucleotide sequence: TGTGCCAGCCGGGACAACCCTTCCTACGAGCAGTACTTC. This chain uses TRBV6-6 with TRBJ2-7, with D maybe TRBD1 (6 bases). CDR1 is MNHNY and CDR2 is SVGAGI in the germline V gene (reference sequence). The V gene lost 8 bases and the J gene lost 1 base, with 12 bases spanning the gap. The CDR3 runs to 13 residues.

This chain joins TRBV25-1 and TRBJ1-6; D gene ambiguous. The ends were cut back, 6 bases at V and 10 bases at J, with 10 bases in the middle. CDR3 length: 12 amino acids. Germline V gives CDR1 MGHDK, CDR2 SYGVNS. CDR3 sequence reads: CASRAGGSPLHF. The CDR3, as DNA: TGTGCCAGCAGGGCTGGAGGATCACCCCTCCACTTT.

The chain uses TRBV7-3 and TRBJ2-1; D is unresolved. V was cut by 2 bases and J by 1 base, with 3 bases left in between. This CDR3 has 13 amino acids. CDR1 is SGHTA and CDR2 is FQGTGA in the germline V gene. The CDR3 here is CASSLVSYNEQFF. The CDR3 nucleotides read TGTGCCAGCAGCTTAGTATCCTACAATGAGCAGTTCTTC.

The chain combines TRBV7-2 with TRBJ2-3; 9 nucleotides match TRBD2. Germline values: CDR1 SGHTA, CDR2 FQGNSA. V trimming: 4 bases; J trimming: 4 bases; junction bases outside the gene matches: 9. The CDR3 is made up of 16 amino acids. CDR3 bases: TGTGCCAGCAGCTCCCAATGGTTAGCGGGGGCAGATACGCAGTATTTT. This gives the protein CASSSQWLAGADTQYF.

This clone was detected only a few times. The chain uses TRBV19 and TRBJ1-1; D not resolved. Trimming removed 3 bases from V and 1 base from J, with 6 bases in between. The CDR3 consists of 13 residues. CDR1 LNHDA and CDR2 SQIVND come from the germline V gene (reference sequence). CDR3 nucleotide sequence: TGTGCCAGTAGTATCCTAGGGAACACTGAAGCTTTCTTT. It encodes CASSILGNTEAFF.

The chain couples TRBV4-1 to TRBJ1-2; TRBD1 matches at 12 bases. The CDR3 contains 16 residues. Trimming took 3 bases from V and 5 from J; bases not matched to a gene: 7. Germline values: CDR1 MGHRA, CDR2 YSYEKL. The DNA of the CDR3 is TGCGCCAGCAGCCAGACCCGGGACAGGGGGCGGTATGGCTACACCTTC. Protein product: CASSQTRDRGRYGYTF.

V and J are TRBV27 and TRBJ2-4; D may be TRBD2 (5 bases). Germline loops: CDR1 MNHEY, CDR2 SMNVEV (reference sequence). Trimming cost V 5 bases and J 2 bases, with 13 bases left between them. CDR3 length: 15 residues. CDR3 amino acids: CASSELTTSKNIQYF. CDR3 DNA: TGTGCCAGCAGTGAATTGACTACGTCCAAAAACATTCAGTACTTC.

In DNA, the CDR3 is TGTGCCAGCAGCGTACGGGGCGGGAGCCCCTACGAGCAGTACTTC. Translated: CASSVRGGSPYEQYF. This chain connects TRBV9 to TRBJ2-7; 7 bases fit TRBD2. The germline V gene encodes CDR1 SGDLS and CDR2 YYNGEE. The J segment lost 2 bases and the V segment lost 1 base, leaving 6 bases of the junction unmatched. The CDR3 sequence is 15 residues long.

This clone is a singleton in its sample. The genes are TRBV2 and TRBJ1-4, with no clear D. The V gene's germline CDR1 is SNHLY and CDR2 FYNNEI. This CDR3 has 15 amino acids. V was shortened by 4 bases and J by 7 bases, with 16 bases between the two germline ends. This chain's CDR3 is CASSGGGREGEKLFF. In DNA form, the CDR3 reads TGTGCCAGCAGTGGCGGAGGAAGGGAGGGTGAAAAACTGTTTTTT.

The rearrangement joins TRBV15 to TRBJ1-2; a weak D match, TRBD1 (6 bases). The CDR3 consists of 16 residues. Germline CDR1 LNHNV, CDR2 YYDKDF (reference sequence). The V end was cut by 5 bases, the J end by 8 bases, with 24 bases between. CDR3 DNA: TGTGCCACCAGCCCGTGGGCCGTTGGGGGCTATGAAGGCTACACCTTC. The encoded protein is CATSPWAVGGYEGYTF. The whole variable domain, remainder taken from reference TRBV15 and TRBJ1-2, is DAMVIQNPRYQVTQFGKPVTLSCSQTLNHNVMYWYQQKSSQAPKLLFHYYDKDFNNEADTPDNFQSRRPNTSFCFLDIRSPGLGDTAMYLCATSPWAVGGYEGYTFGSGTRLTVV.

The chain employs TRBV6-5 and TRBJ2-7, with D perhaps matching TRBD2 (7 bases). This CDR3 has 15 residues. Trimming took off 7 bases at V and 0 bases at J, with 16 bases between the two ends. CDR1 MNHEY and CDR2 SVGAGI come from the germline V gene. The CDR3 loop reads CASMKGGGSSYEQYF. The CDR3 DNA is TGTGCCAGCATGAAGGGCGGGGGCTCCTCCTACGAGCAGTACTTC.

V usage is TRBV7-2 and J usage is TRBJ1-2; 9 bases agree with TRBD1. Germline V lookup: CDR1 SGHTA, CDR2 FQGNSA. Trimming at V came to 5 bases and at J to 13 bases, leaving 17 bases not matched to a gene. CDR3 length equals 15 residues. The CDR3 here is CASSLGGRDRVDCTF. Written as DNA, the CDR3 is TGTGCCAGCAGCCTAGGCGGTCGGGACAGGGTTGACTGCACCTTC.

J is TRBJ2-2 and V is TRBV7-3; 11 nucleotides align to TRBD1. The CDR3 is 16 residues long. CDR1 is SGHTA, CDR2 FQGTGA, per germline. V was clipped by 5 bases and J by 3 bases; unmatched bases: 5. The chain's CDR3 is CASSAGQGAHTGELFF. CDR3 DNA sequence: TGTGCCAGCAGCGCAGGACAGGGGGCCCACACCGGGGAGCTGTTTTTT.

This chain links TRBV5-1 with TRBJ2-2; the D gene is possibly TRBD1 (7 bases). CDR3 length equals 16 residues. Deletions cut 2 bases from V and 3 bases from J, with 14 bases between. Germline-derived CDR1 and CDR2 are SGHRS and YFSETQ. This chain's CDR3 is CASSLRQGGDTGELFF. The CDR3 coding sequence is TGCGCCAGCAGCTTACGACAGGGAGGTGACACCGGGGAGCTGTTTTTT.

The chain joins TRBV29-1 to TRBJ2-3; tentatively, D is TRBD2 (7 bases). The germline gives CDR1 SQVTM, CDR2 ANQGSEA. This CDR3 is built from 18 residues. Between the trimmed V and J ends, which lost 1 base and 2 bases, there was a span of 22 bases. In DNA form, the CDR3 reads TGCAGCGTTGAAGGAGGCGGGGGCGGGGAGGGGAACACAGATACGCAGTATTTT. Its protein is CSVEGGGGGEGNTDTQYF.

This chain links TRBV19 with TRBJ2-7, with 8 positions matching TRBD1. J was trimmed by 0 bases and V by 6 bases; bases with no gene match: 13. CDR1 is LNHDA, CDR2 SQIVND, per germline (reference sequence). The CDR3 consists of 17 residues. DNA for the CDR3: TGTGCCAGTAGCCCAACCCTTGGACAGGGAGACTCCTACGAGCAGTACTTC. It specifies CASSPTLGQGDSYEQYF.

The CDR3 DNA reads as TGTGCCAGCAGCCGGGACTCCCTCTCCTACAATGAGCAGTTCTTC. It is translated as CASSRDSLSYNEQFF. This sequence joins TRBV28 and TRBJ2-1, with D maybe TRBD2 (6 bases). The V and J ends lost 6 bases and 0 bases respectively, with 12 bases between them. The CDR3 spans 15 residues. Germline CDR1 is MDHEN and CDR2 is SYDVKM.

This clone was counted a single time. CDR3 in DNA: TGTGCCTGGAAGGGGGCAGTCCAAGAGACCCAGTACTTC. Translated, it gives CAWKGAVQETQYF. The chain joins TRBV30 to TRBJ2-5; TRBD1 matches at 7 bases. J lost 1 base, V lost 4 bases, and 3 bases had no gene match. The CDR3 has 13 amino acids. Per the germline V gene, CDR1 is GTSNPN and CDR2 is SVGIG (reference sequence).

This sequence joins TRBV5-1 and TRBJ2-7, with 14 positions matching TRBD2. J was trimmed by 6 bases and V by 6 bases; bases with no gene match: 8. The CDR3 runs to 15 residues. In germline, CDR1 is SGHRS, CDR2 YFSETQ. The chain's CDR3 is CASTLGLAGAIEQYF. The CDR3 DNA reads TGCGCCAGCACCCTGGGACTAGCGGGGGCCATCGAGCAGTACTTC. Based on the CDR3 plus reference TRBV5-1 and TRBJ2-7, the full variable domain is KAGVTQTPRYLIKTRGQQVTLSCSPISGHRSVSWYQQTPGQGLQFLFEYFSETQRNKGNFPGRFSGRQFSNSRSEMNVSTLELGDSALYLCASTLGLAGAIEQYFGPGTRLTVT.

CDR3: CASRFIDRVNTEAFF. The CDR3, as DNA: TGTGCCAGCAGGTTTATCGACAGGGTGAACACTGAAGCTTTCTTT. This chain links TRBV28 with TRBJ1-1; TRBD1 matches 7 bases. Germline V gene sequence: CDR1 MDHEN, CDR2 SYDVKM. This CDR3 region has 15 residues. The trim removed 6 bases at V and 0 bases at J, leaving 7 bases unmatched.

The CDR3, as DNA: TGCGCCAGCAGCACAGGACAGGGGGCTTCCGGGGAGCTGTTTTTT. This codes for CASSTGQGASGELFF. The V call is TRBV5-1, the J call TRBJ2-2; 11 bases align to TRBD1. The V gene end was trimmed by 4 bases and the J gene end by 6 bases; junction bases not matched to a gene: 5. CDR1 is SGHRS and CDR2 is YFSETQ in the germline V gene. CDR3 length equals 15 residues.

The V call is TRBV15, the J call TRBJ1-2, with D possibly matching TRBD1 (6 bases). Trimming pared 0 bases from V and 4 bases from J, leaving 18 bases between. The length of the CDR3 is 17 residues. Germline CDR1 and CDR2: LNHNV and YYDKDF (reference sequence). The CDR3 DNA is TGTGCCACCAGCAGAGATCCACAACAGGGTAAAGTCTATGGCTACACCTTC. It translates to CATSRDPQQGKVYGYTF.